These 17 T cell receptor beta chains were sequenced from one sample in a study of cytomegalovirus exposure and HLA in healthy donors. PCR employed 60 Vbeta and 13 Jbeta primers. The assay was immunoSEQ multiplex PCR, and TCRdb's table has in-frame clones only and misses some. Of roughly 100,000 clones listed, 55% to 80% are singletons. The specimen sequenced was PBMCs. The origin of the receptors is a human donor in good health.

The chain joins TRBV27 to TRBJ1-1; 9 bases align to TRBD1. The CDR3 loop spans 16 amino acids. From germline, CDR1 is MNHEY and CDR2 SMNVEV (reference sequence). V dropped 5 bases and J dropped 0; count of bases not matched to a gene: 7. The CDR3 region has the DNA TGTGCCAGCAGTCAGGACAGGGGCGGGTTGAACACTGAAGCTTTCTTT. Protein sequence: CASSQDRGGLNTEAFF.

The V call is TRBV30, the J call TRBJ1-1; 7 positions match TRBD1. With 2 bases clipped from V and 4 bases from J, the junction kept 16 bases outside the gene matches. The CDR3 totals 17 residues. Germline loops: CDR1 GTSNPN, CDR2 SVGIG (reference sequence). The CDR3 nucleotides read TGTGCCTGGAGTATTCTTCAGGGGGTCCCGAGAGGCACTGAAGCTTTCTTT. This translates into CAWSILQGVPRGTEAFF.

V is TRBV4-2 and J is TRBJ2-7; D may be TRBD2 (6 bases). This CDR3 has 14 residues. The ends were cut back, 4 bases at V and 3 bases at J, with 13 bases in the middle. Germline CDR1 and CDR2: LGHNA and YNFKEQ. In DNA, the CDR3 is TGTGCCAGCAGCCTGAGCCGGGGGAGCTACGAGCAGTACTTC. Amino acids: CASSLSRGSYEQYF.

The V and J genes are TRBV19 and TRBJ1-3; D may be TRBD1 (5 bases). Trimming took off 5 bases at V and 1 base at J, with 12 bases between the two ends. The CDR3 totals 15 residues. Germline assignment: CDR1 LNHDA and CDR2 SQIVND (reference sequence). CDR3 sequence (DNA): TGTGCCAGTAGTGCGCAGGGAAGTTCTGGAAACACCATATATTTT. Its translation is CASSAQGSSGNTIYF.

The CDR3 reads CASSSVSGIAEAFF. The CDR3 DNA is TGCGCCAGCAGCAGTGTTTCAGGGATCGCTGAAGCTTTCTTT. This chain links TRBV5-1 with TRBJ1-1; D is perhaps TRBD1 (5 bases). The V end was cut by 4 bases, the J end by 6 bases, with 16 bases between. This CDR3 has 14 amino acids. Per germline, CDR1 SGHRS and CDR2 YFSETQ.

V usage is TRBV5-1 and J usage is TRBJ1-1, with D hard to call. In germline, CDR1 is SGHRS, CDR2 YFSETQ. The CDR3 length is 13 residues. The V and J ends lost 4 bases and 0 bases respectively, with 7 bases between them. The CDR3 sequence: CASSTELNTEAFF. Written as DNA, the CDR3 is TGCGCCAGCAGCACAGAACTGAACACTGAAGCTTTCTTT.

The chain carries TRBV10-3 and TRBJ2-1; maybe TRBD1 (5 bases). The ends were cut back, 7 bases at V and 8 bases at J, with 15 bases in the middle. CDR1 is ENHRY, CDR2 SYGVKD, per germline. The CDR3 covers 13 residues. CDR3 amino acids: CAIMGQGTDEQFF. CDR3 DNA: TGTGCCATCATGGGCCAGGGTACCGATGAGCAGTTCTTC.

This clone was seen a few times. The J gene is TRBJ2-2, the V gene TRBV4-1; 11 nucleotides line up with TRBD1. V lost 2 bases, J lost 4 bases, and 6 bases stayed unmatched. CDR1 MGHRA and CDR2 YSYEKL come from the germline V gene. The CDR3 contains 17 residues. CDR3: CASSQPGQGVFTGELFF. CDR3 bases: TGCGCCAGCAGCCAACCGGGACAGGGGGTTTTCACCGGGGAGCTGTTTTTT.

The chain employs TRBV9 and TRBJ1-1, with D possibly TRBD1 on 5 matching bases. Germline V lookup: CDR1 SGDLS, CDR2 YYNGEE. The CDR3 covers 19 residues. The V end lost 0 bases, the J end lost 1 base, and 22 bases lay between the germline ends. This CDR3 reads CASSVATGGWGEKNTEAFF. The DNA of the CDR3 is TGTGCCAGCAGCGTAGCTACGGGGGGGTGGGGTGAAAAGAACACTGAAGCTTTCTTT.

The chain employs TRBV6-5 and TRBJ2-5; 13 positions match TRBD2. Trimming removed 2 bases from V and 4 bases from J; junction bases left unmatched: 4. Per the germline V gene, CDR1 is MNHEY and CDR2 is SVGAGI. The CDR3 loop spans 16 amino acids. The CDR3 region is CASSYRTSGSVETQYF. In nucleotides, the CDR3 is TGTGCCAGCAGTTACCGGACTAGCGGGAGTGTAGAGACCCAGTACTTC.

The chain links TRBV5-1 to TRBJ2-3, with 7 bases aligning to TRBD1. Germline values: CDR1 SGHRS, CDR2 YFSETQ. The CDR3 runs 16 residues. V trimming: 0 bases; J trimming: 0 bases; junction bases outside the gene matches: 4. The CDR3 sequence: CASSLAAGGSTDTQYF. The CDR3 DNA sequence: TGCGCCAGCAGCTTGGCCGCAGGGGGTAGCACAGATACGCAGTATTTT.

The V gene is TRBV11-2, the J gene TRBJ2-7; D not certain. With 1 base removed from V and 5 bases from J, the gap between germline ends came to 6 bases. The CDR3 length is 12 residues. Per the germline V gene, CDR1 is SGHAT and CDR2 is FQNNGV. CDR3 coding DNA: TGTGCCAGCAGCTTAGGCACTAACGAGCAGTACTTC. This codes for CASSLGTNEQYF.

This clone turned up a few times. This rearrangement joins TRBV30 to TRBJ1-1, with D tentatively TRBD1 (5 bases). V was shortened by 1 base and J by 4 bases, with 10 bases between the two germline ends. There are 13 residues in the CDR3. Germline lookup yields CDR1 GTSNPN and CDR2 SVGIG (reference sequence). CDR3 DNA sequence: TGTGCCTGGAGTGAAGGAGGGGTCACTGAAGCTTTCTTT. Its protein is CAWSEGGVTEAFF.

This clone was seen just once. The V gene is TRBV19, the J gene TRBJ2-3; a weak D match, TRBD1 (5 bases). The CDR3 length is 16 residues. V was pared by 3 bases and J by 4 bases, with 17 bases between. Looked up from germline, CDR1 is LNHDA and CDR2 is SQIVND (reference sequence). CDR3 coding DNA: TGTGCCAGTAGTATGGGAAAGGTAATAGGGGCAGATACGCAGTATTTT. This gives the protein CASSMGKVIGADTQYF.

The rearrangement joins TRBV19 to TRBJ2-2; weak D call: TRBD2 (6 bases). CDR3 size: 16 residues. Looked up from germline, CDR1 is LNHDA and CDR2 is SQIVND (reference sequence). The V gene lost 4 bases and the J gene lost 6 bases, with 18 bases spanning the gap. For the CDR3, the DNA is TGTGCCAGTAGTACAGGCTCCGGGGGTGAAGCCGGGGAGCTGTTTTTT. This encodes CASSTGSGGEAGELFF.

V is TRBV11-2 and J is TRBJ2-1; no reliable D call. The V end lost 2 bases, the J end lost 9 bases, and 5 bases lay between the germline ends. The CDR3 is 11 residues long. The germline V gene encodes CDR1 SGHAT and CDR2 FQNNGV. The CDR3 here is CASSLTSEQFF. The CDR3 nucleotides are TGTGCCAGCAGCTTAACATCTGAGCAGTTCTTC.

The V call is TRBV2, the J call TRBJ2-7, with TRBD2 matching over 7 bases. CDR1 and CDR2 (germline): SNHLY, FYNNEI. CDR3 length equals 12 residues. V dropped 6 bases and J dropped 6; count of bases not matched to a gene: 5. The DNA for the CDR3 is TGTGCCAGCAGCAGCGGGATACTCGAGCAGTACTTC. Protein sequence: CASSSGILEQYF. Supplemented by reference TRBV2 and TRBJ2-7, the full variable domain reads EPEVTQTPSHQVTQMGQEVILRCVPISNHLYFYWYRQILGQKVEFLVSFYNNEISEKSEIFDDQFSVERPDGSNFTLKIRSTKLEDSAMYFCASSSGILEQYFGPGTRLTVT.